One and the same sample provided the 5 T cell receptor beta chains below, sequenced in a study of cytomegalovirus exposure and HLA in healthy donors. PCR involved 60 Vbeta and 13 Jbeta primers. Profiled with immunoSEQ multiplex PCR; TCRdb holds only in-frame clones, not every one. The table lists 150,000 to 180,000 clones, 70% to 85% of them singletons. Sequencing was performed on PBMCs. Receptor source: a man between 25 and 39 years old in good health and CMV-seronegative.

Points on this clone: The junction departs from germline at one end; a sequencing error may be responsible. The CDR3 loop reads CASSLPGRGTEVFF. The CDR3 coding sequence is TGCGCCAGCAGCTTGCCAGGGAGGGGCACTGAAGTTTTCTTT. The V gene is TRBV5-1, the J gene TRBJ1-1; TRBD1 is a possible D gene (5 bases). Germline values: CDR1 SGHRS, CDR2 YFSETQ. CDR3 length: 14 amino acids. The full variable domain, completed using reference TRBV5-1 and TRBJ1-1, is KAGVTQTPRYLIKTRGQQVTLSCSPISGHRSVSWYQQTPGQGLQFLFEYFSETQRNKGNFPGRFSGRQFSNSRSEMNVSTLELGDSALYLCASSLPGRGTEVFFGQGTRLTVV.

The J gene is TRBJ2-1, the V gene TRBV7-9; TRBD1 might be the D (6 bases). V dropped 0 bases and J dropped 5 bases, with 8 bases sitting between them. This CDR3 region has 14 residues. Germline V CDR1 and CDR2: SEHNR, FQNEAQ (reference sequence). CDR3 sequence reads: CASSLANRDNEQFF. CDR3 sequence (DNA): TGTGCCAGCAGCTTAGCTAACAGGGACAATGAGCAGTTCTTC.

The chain has TRBV7-2 and TRBJ2-7; no clear D. V was cut by 3 bases and J by 5 bases, with 11 bases left in between. Germline CDR1 and CDR2: SGHTA and FQGNSA. The CDR3 is 13 amino acids. CDR3 nucleotides: TGTGCCAGCAGCTTCCCGGGTTCGCACGAGCAGTACTTC. It codes for CASSFPGSHEQYF.

The V call is TRBV7-2, the J call TRBJ2-2; the D is unclear. Trimming cost V 0 bases and J 1 base, with 9 bases left between them. The CDR3 has 16 amino acids. Germline V gene sequence: CDR1 SGHTA, CDR2 FQGNSA. Here the CDR3 DNA reads TGTGCCAGCAGCTTAGCGTATCGACAGAACACCGGGGAGCTGTTTTTT. Protein sequence: CASSLAYRQNTGELFF.

This rearrangement joins TRBV5-4 to TRBJ2-1; 10 nucleotides line up with TRBD2. In germline, CDR1 is SGHNT, CDR2 YYREEE (reference sequence). The CDR3 length is 16 residues. Trimming removed 4 bases from V and 0 bases from J; junction bases left unmatched: 4. The CDR3 reads CASSVSGGRSYNEQFF. For the CDR3, the DNA is TGTGCCAGCAGCGTTAGCGGGGGGCGCTCCTACAATGAGCAGTTCTTC.